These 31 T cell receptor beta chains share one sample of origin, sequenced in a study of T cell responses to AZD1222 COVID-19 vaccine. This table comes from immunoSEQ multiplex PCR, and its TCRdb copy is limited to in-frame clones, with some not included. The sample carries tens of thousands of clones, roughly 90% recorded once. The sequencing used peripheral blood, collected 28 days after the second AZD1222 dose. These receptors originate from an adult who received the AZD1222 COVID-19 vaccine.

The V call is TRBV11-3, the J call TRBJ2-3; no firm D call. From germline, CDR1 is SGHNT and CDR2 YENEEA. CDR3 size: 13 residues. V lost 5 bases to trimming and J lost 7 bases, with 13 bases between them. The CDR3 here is CASSLPHTNTQYF. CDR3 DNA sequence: TGTGCCAGCAGCCTGCCCCATACAAATACGCAGTATTTT.

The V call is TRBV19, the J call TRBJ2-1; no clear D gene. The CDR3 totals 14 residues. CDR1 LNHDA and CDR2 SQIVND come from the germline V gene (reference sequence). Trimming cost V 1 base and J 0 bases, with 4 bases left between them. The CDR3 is CASSIAGSYNEQFF. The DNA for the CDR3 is TGTGCCAGTAGTATAGCGGGCTCCTACAATGAGCAGTTCTTC.

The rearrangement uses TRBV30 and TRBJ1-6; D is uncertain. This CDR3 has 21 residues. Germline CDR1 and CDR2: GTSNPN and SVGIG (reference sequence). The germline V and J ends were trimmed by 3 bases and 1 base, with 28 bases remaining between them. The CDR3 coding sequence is TGTGCCTGGAGCCCGCCCAAGTGGGCGTCCGAAAAGGGATCCTATAATTCACCCCTCCACTTT. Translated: CAWSPPKWASEKGSYNSPLHF.

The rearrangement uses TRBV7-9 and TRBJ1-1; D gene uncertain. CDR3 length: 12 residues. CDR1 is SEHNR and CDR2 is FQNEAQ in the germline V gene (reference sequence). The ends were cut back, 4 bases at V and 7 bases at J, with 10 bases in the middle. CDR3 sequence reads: CASSSGFLEAFF. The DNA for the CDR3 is TGTGCCAGCAGCTCGGGGTTTCTTGAAGCTTTCTTT.

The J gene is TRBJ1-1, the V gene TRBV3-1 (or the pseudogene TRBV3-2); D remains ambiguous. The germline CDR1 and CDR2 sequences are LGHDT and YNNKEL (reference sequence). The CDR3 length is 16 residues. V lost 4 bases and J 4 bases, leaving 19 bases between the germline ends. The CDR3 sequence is CASSPPKVWGSTEAFF. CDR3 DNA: TGTGCCAGCAGCCCACCTAAGGTTTGGGGTAGCACTGAAGCTTTCTTT.

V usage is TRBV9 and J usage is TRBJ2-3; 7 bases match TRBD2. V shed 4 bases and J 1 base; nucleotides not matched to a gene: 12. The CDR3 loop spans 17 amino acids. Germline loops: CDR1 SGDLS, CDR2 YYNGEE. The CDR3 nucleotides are TGTGCCAGCAGCCCCAGCCCGGTGGCGGGGGGCACAGATACGCAGTATTTT. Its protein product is CASSPSPVAGGTDTQYF.

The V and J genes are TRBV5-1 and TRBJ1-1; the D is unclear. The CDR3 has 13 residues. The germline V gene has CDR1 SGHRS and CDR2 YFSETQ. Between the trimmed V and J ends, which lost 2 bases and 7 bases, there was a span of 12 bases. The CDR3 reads CASSFRPALEAFF. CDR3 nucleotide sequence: TGCGCCAGCAGCTTTCGGCCCGCCCTTGAAGCTTTCTTT.

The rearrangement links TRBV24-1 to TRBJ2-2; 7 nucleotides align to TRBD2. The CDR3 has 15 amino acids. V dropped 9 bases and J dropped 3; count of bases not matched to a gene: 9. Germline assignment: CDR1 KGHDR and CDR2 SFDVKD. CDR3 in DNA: TGTGCCACCTCCAGCGGGGACGGGGACACCGGGGAGCTGTTTTTT. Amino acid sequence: CATSSGDGDTGELFF.

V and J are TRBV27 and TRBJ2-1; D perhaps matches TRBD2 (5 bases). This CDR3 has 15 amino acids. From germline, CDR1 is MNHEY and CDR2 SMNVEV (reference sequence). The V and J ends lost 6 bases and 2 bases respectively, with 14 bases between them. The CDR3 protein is CASRADWLAYNEQFF. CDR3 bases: TGTGCCAGCAGAGCGGACTGGCTGGCCTACAATGAGCAGTTCTTC.

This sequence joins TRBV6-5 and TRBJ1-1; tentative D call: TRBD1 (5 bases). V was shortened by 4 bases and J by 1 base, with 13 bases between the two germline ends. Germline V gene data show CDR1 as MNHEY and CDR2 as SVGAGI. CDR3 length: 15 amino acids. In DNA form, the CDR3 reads TGTGCCAGCAGTTTACTAATAACAGGGAACACTGAAGCTTTCTTT. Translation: CASSLLITGNTEAFF.

CDR3 in DNA: TGTGCTAGTGGTTTGGTACAGGTGTTAGCGGTCAAGAACCAATACGAGCAGTACTTC. Its protein product is CASGLVQVLAVKNQYEQYF. The rearrangement joins TRBV12-5 to TRBJ2-7, with D perhaps TRBD2 (6 bases). Trimming stripped 0 bases from V and 4 bases from J, with 25 bases between. The CDR3 extends over 19 amino acids. Germline-derived CDR1 and CDR2 are LGHNT and FRNRAP.

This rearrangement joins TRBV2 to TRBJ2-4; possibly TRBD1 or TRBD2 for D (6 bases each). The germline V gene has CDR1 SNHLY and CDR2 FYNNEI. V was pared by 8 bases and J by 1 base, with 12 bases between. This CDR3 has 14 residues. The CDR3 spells CASGGLRAKNIQYF. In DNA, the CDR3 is TGTGCCAGCGGGGGGCTTCGGGCCAAAAACATTCAGTACTTC.

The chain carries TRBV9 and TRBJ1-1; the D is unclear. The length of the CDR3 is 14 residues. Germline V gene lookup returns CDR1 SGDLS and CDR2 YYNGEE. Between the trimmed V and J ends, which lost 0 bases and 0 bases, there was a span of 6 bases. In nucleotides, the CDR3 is TGTGCCAGCAGCGTAGATCTAGTGAACACTGAAGCTTTCTTT. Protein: CASSVDLVNTEAFF.

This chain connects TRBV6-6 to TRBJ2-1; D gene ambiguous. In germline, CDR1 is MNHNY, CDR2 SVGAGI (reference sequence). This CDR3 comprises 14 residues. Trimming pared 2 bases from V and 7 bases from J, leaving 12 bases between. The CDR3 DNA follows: TGTGCCAGCAGTTACCTCGGATTGAGGAATGAGCAGTTCTTC. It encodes CASSYLGLRNEQFF.

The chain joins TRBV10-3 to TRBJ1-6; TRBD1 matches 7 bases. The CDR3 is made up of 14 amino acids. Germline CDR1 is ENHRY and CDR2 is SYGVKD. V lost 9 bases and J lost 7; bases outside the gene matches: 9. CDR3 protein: CAMSTGRENSPLHF. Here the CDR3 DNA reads TGTGCCATGTCGACAGGGAGAGAGAATTCACCCCTCCACTTT.

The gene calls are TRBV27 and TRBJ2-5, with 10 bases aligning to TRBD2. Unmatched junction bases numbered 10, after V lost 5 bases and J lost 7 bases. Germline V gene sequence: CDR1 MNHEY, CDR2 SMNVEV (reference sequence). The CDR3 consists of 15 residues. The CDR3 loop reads CASSALAGASRTQYF. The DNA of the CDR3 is TGTGCCAGCAGTGCTCTAGCGGGAGCTTCGAGGACCCAGTACTTC.

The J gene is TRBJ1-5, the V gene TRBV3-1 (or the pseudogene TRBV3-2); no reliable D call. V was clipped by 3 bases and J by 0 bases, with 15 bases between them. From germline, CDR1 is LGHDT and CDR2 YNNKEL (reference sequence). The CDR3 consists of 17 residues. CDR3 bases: TGTGCCAGCAGCCAGTATACCGGGTTTGCTAGCAATCAGCCCCAGCATTTT. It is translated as CASSQYTGFASNQPQHF.

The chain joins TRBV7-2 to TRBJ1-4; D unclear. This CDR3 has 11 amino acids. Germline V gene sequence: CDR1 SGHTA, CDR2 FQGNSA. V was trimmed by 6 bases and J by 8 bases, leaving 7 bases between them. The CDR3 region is CASRWGEKLFF. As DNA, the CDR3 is TGTGCCAGCAGATGGGGAGAAAAACTGTTTTTT.

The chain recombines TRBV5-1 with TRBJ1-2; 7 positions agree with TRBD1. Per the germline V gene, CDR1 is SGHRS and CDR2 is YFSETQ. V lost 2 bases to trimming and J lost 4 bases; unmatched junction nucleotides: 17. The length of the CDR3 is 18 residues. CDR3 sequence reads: CASSLSGTSTGKGYGYTF. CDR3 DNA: TGCGCCAGCAGCTTATCGGGCACGTCGACAGGGAAGGGCTATGGCTACACCTTC.

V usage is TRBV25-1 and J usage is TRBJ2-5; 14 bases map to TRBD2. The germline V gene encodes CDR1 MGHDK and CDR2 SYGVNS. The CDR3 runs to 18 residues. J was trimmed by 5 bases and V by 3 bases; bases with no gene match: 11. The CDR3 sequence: CASSDRLAGGPPRETQYF. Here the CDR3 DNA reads TGTGCCAGCAGTGACAGACTAGCGGGAGGGCCGCCGCGGGAGACCCAGTACTTC.

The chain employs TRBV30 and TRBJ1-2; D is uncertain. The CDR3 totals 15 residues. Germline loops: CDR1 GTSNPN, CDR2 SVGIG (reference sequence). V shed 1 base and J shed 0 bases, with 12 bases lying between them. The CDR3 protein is CAWSAEGGANYGYTF. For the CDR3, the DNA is TGTGCCTGGAGTGCTGAGGGTGGAGCTAACTATGGCTACACCTTC.

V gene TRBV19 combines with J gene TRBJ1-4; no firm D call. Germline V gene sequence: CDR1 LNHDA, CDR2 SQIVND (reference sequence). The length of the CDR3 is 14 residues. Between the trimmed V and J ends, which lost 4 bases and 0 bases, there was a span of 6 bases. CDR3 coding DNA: TGTGCCAGTAGTAGCCTTGCAACTAATGAAAAACTGTTTTTT. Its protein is CASSSLATNEKLFF.

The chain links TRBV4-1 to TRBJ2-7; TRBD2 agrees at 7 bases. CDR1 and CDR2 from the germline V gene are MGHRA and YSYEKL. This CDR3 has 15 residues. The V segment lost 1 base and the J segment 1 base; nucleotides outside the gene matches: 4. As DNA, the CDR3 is TGCGCCAGCAGCCAAGGGTCTAGCGGTTCCTACGAGCAGTACTTC. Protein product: CASSQGSSGSYEQYF.

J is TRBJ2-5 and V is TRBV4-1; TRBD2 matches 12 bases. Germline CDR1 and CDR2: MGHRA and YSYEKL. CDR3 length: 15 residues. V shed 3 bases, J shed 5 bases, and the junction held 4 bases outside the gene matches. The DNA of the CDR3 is TGCGCCAGCAGCCACCTTCTAGCGGGAGGGGAGACCCAGTACTTC. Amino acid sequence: CASSHLLAGGETQYF.

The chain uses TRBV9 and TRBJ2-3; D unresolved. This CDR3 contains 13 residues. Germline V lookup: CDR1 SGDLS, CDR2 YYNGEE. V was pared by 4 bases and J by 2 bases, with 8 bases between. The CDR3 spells CASSPAPTDTQYF. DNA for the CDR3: TGTGCCAGCAGCCCTGCCCCCACAGATACGCAGTATTTT.

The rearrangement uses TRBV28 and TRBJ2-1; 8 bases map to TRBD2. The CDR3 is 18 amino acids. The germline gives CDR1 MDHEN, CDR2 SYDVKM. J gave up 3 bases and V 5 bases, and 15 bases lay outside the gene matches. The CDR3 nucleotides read TGTGCCAGCAGTCCCCTAGGGGTAGCGGGGACACTCTACAATGAGCAGTTCTTC. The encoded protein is CASSPLGVAGTLYNEQFF.

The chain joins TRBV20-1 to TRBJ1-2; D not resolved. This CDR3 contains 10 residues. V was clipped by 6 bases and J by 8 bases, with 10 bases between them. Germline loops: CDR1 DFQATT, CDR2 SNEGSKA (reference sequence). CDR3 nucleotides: TGCAGTGCCGGGGATATCGGCTACACCTTC. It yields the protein CSAGDIGYTF.

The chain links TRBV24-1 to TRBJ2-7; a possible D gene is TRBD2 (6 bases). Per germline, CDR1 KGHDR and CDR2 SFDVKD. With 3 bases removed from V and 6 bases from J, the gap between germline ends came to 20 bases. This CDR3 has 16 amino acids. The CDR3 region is CATSDPSGQGKVEQYF. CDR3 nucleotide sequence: TGTGCCACCAGTGATCCCAGCGGGCAGGGTAAGGTCGAGCAGTACTTC.

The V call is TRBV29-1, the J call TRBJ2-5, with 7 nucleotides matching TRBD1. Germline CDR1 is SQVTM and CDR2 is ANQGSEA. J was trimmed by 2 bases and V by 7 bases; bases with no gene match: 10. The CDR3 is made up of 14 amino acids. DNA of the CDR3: TGCAGCGCTAACAGGGGTATGGGGCAAGAGACCCAGTACTTC. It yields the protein CSANRGMGQETQYF.

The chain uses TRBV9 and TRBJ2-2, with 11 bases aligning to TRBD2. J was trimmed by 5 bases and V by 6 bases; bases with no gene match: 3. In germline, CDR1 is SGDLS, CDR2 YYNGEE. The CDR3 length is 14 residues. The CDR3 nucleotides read TGTGCCAGCACCAGGACTAGCGGGACCGGGGAGCTGTTTTTT. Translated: CASTRTSGTGELFF.

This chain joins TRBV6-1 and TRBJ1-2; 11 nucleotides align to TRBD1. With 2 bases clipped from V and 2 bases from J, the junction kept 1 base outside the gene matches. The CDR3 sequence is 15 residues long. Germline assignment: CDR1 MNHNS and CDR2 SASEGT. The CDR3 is CASSEWDRGNYGYTF. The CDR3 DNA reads TGTGCCAGCAGTGAATGGGACAGGGGGAACTATGGCTACACCTTC.